This record looks at one T cell receptor beta chain sequence and its context. Its antigen is unknown. The table came from immunoSEQ multiplex PCR; TCRdb's copy has only in-frame clones and leaves some out. The sample consists of some 130,000 clones, roughly 87% of them appearing once. Germline CDR1 and CDR2: SGHDN and FVKESK. This CDR3 is 15 amino acids long. With 4 bases clipped from V and 3 bases from J, the junction kept 7 bases outside the gene matches. This entry comes from a study of T cell responses to AZD1222 COVID-19 vaccine. Study-level points and caveats: Of the AZD1222 recipients, only five or six were seropositive at baseline. Spike-specific TCR breadth and depth both grew after two AZD1222 doses. Mostly white British, mostly female donors; authors suggested clonal diversity may be underestimated.

This specimen consisted of peripheral blood, obtained 28 days after the second AZD1222 dose. This clonotype was sampled from an adult who received the AZD1222 COVID-19 vaccine. The V call is TRBV14, the J call TRBJ2-7; 9 positions agree with TRBD1. As DNA, the CDR3 is TGTGCCAGCAGCCCCTGGACAGGGGAAGGCTACGAGCAGTACTTC. Its protein is CASSPWTGEGYEQYF. The whole variable domain, remainder taken from reference TRBV14 and TRBJ2-7, is EAGVTQFPSHSVIEKGQTVTLRCDPISGHDNLYWYRRVMGKEIKFLLHFVKESKQDESGMPNNRFLAERTGGTYSTLKVQPAELEDSGVYFCASSPWTGEGYEQYFGPGTRLTVT.